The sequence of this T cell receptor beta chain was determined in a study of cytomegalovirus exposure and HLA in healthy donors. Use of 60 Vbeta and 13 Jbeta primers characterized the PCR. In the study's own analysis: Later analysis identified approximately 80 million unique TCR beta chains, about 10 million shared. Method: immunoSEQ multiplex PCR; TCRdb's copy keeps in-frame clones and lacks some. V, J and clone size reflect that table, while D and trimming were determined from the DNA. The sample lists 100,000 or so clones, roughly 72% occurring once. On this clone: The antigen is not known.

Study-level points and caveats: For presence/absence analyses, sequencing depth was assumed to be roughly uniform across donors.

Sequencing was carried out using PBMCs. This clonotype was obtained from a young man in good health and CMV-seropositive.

CDR3 DNA: TGTGCCAGCAGTGAAAGGCTAGCGGGGGCCGCGACCGAGACCCAGTACTTC. The encoded protein is CASSERLAGAATETQYF. This rearrangement joins TRBV2 to TRBJ2-5, with TRBD2 identical over 10 bases. After removal of 2 bases from V and 5 bases from J, the junction contained 11 bases not matched to a gene. The CDR3 runs 17 residues. Looked up from germline, CDR1 is SNHLY and CDR2 is FYNNEI.